The sequence of this TCR beta chain was determined in a study of blood T cells in healthy people across ages. Overall study results and limits: Diversity estimates drawn from one million T cells were deemed underestimates.

Together with a sample-barcoded 5' primer, a J-beta primer mix was included in a second PCR lasting about 6 to 11 cycles. A template-switch adaptor that had 12 random nucleotides put a tag on each cDNA molecule. TCRdb redid the calling of the 5' RACE reads with MiXCR, one entry per CDR3 protein. This sample has some 1,500,000 distinct CDR3 sequences, with roughly two fifths found just once. The CDR3 has 13 residues. With 6 bases removed from V and 10 bases from J, the gap between germline ends came to 16 bases. CDR1 and CDR2 (germline): SGHVS, FNYEAQ. On this clonotype: Its antigen is still unknown. This may stem from a read error, because a much larger clone lies one nucleotide away.

Samples each had at least 5 micrograms of total RNA extracted. The sequencing sample was made of blood. V and J are TRBV7-6 and TRBJ2-1; TRBD1 is a possible D gene (5 bases). The receptor was derived from a woman aged 18-35 years in good health. The CDR3, as DNA: TGTGCCAGCAGTCCGACAGTCGCCTACGAGCAGTTCTTC. Protein: CASSPTVAYEQFF.